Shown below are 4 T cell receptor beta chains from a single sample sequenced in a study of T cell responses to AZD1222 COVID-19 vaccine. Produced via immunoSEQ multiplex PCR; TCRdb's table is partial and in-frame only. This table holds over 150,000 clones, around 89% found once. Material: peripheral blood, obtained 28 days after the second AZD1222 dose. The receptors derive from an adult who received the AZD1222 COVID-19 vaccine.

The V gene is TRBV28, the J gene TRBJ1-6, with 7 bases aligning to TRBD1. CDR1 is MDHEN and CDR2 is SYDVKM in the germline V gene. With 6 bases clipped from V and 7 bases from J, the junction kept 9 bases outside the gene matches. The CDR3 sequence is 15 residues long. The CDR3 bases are TGTGCCAGCAGATTGTCACAGGGACAGAATTCACCCCTCCACTTT. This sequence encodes CASRLSQGQNSPLHF.

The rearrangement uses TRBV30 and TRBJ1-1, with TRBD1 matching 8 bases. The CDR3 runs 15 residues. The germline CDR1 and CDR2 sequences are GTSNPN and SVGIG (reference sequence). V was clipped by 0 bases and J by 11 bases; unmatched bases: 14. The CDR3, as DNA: TGTGCCTGGAGTGTCCCCAGGGGGCAGGGGATGAAGGCTTTCTTT. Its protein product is CAWSVPRGQGMKAFF.

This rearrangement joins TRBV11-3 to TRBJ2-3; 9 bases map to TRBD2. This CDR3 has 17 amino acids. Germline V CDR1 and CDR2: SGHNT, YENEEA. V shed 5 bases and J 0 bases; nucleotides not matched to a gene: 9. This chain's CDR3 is CASSPGLASASTDTQYF. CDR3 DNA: TGTGCCAGCAGCCCGGGACTAGCTTCTGCTAGCACAGATACGCAGTATTTT.

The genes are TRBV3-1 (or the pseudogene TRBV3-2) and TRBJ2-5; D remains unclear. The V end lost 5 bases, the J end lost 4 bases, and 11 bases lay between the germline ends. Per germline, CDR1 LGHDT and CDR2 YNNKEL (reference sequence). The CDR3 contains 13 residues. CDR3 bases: TGTGCCAGCAGCGCGACGAACGGAGAGACCCAGTACTTC. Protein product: CASSATNGETQYF.